Sequencing of this T cell receptor (beta chain) was carried out in a study of shared clonotypes between healthy human individuals. This clone was detected only once. TCRdb's table, derived via immunoSEQ multiplex PCR, lists solely in-frame clones and lacks some. The top ten clones hold over 0.3% of a sample with 1,400,000 or so clones, about 98.5% of them seen once. CDR1 and CDR2 from the germline V gene are SGHNT and YYREEE (reference sequence). Trimming removed 0 bases from V and 0 bases from J, with 11 bases in between. The CDR3 contains 16 residues. The sequenced sample consisted of naive CD4+ T cells sorted from blood. Indicated subset: CD45RA+ positively selected. V is TRBV5-4 and J is TRBJ2-3; TRBD2 is a possible D gene (5 bases). The sequence came from a man aged 25-45 years in good health. The CDR3 DNA sequence: TGTGCCAGCAGCTTGGTGTTACGGGATAGCACAGATACGCAGTATTTT. Its protein is CASSLVLRDSTDTQYF.